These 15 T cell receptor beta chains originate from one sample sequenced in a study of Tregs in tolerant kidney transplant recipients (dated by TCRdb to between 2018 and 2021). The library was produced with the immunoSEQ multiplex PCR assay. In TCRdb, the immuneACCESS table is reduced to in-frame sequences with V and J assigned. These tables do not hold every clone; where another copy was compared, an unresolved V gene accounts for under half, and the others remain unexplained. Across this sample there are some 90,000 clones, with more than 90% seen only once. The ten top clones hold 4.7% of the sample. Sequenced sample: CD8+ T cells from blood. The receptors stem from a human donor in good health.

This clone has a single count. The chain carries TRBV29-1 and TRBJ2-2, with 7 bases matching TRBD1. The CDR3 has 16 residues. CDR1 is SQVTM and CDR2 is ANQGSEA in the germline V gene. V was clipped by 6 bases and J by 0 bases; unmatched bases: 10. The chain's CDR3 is CSVQLTGPTNTGELFF. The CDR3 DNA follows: TGCAGCGTGCAATTGACAGGGCCGACGAACACCGGGGAGCTGTTTTTT.

The CDR3 sequence: CASSFDFRIGEQYF. The DNA of the CDR3 is TGTGCCAGCAGTTTTGATTTTCGAATTGGCGAGCAGTACTTC. The chain joins TRBV27 to TRBJ2-7; D remains ambiguous. Germline assignment: CDR1 MNHEY and CDR2 SMNVEV (reference sequence). The CDR3 has 14 amino acids. The V gene lost 3 bases and the J gene lost 6 bases, with 15 bases spanning the gap.

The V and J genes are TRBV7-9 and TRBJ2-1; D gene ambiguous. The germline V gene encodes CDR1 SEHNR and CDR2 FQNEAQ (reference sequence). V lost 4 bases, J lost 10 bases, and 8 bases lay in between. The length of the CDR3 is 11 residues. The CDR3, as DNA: TGTGCCAGCAGCTATTTAGCCGAGCAGTTCTTC. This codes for CASSYLAEQFF.

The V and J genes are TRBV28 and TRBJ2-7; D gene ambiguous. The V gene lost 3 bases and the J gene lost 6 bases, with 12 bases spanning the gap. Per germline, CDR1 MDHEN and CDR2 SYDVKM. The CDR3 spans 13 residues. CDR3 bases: TGTGCCAGCAGTTTTCACGTCCCGGGCGAGCAGTACTTC. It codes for CASSFHVPGEQYF.

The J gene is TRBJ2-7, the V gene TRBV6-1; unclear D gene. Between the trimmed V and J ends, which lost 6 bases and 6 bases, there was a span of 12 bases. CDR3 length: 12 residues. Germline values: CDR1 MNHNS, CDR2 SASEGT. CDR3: CASSPSLVEQYF. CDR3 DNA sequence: TGTGCCAGCAGCCCCTCTCTTGTCGAGCAGTACTTC.

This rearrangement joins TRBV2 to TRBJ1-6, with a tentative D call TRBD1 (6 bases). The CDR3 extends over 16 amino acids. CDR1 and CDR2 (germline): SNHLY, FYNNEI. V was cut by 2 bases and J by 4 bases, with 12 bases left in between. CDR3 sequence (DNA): TGTGCCAGCAGTGAATGGGACAACAGATATAATTCACCCCTCCACTTT. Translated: CASSEWDNRYNSPLHF. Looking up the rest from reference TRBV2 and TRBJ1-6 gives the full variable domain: EPEVTQTPSHQVTQMGQEVILRCVPISNHLYFYWYRQILGQKVEFLVSFYNNEISEKSEIFDDQFSVERPDGSNFTLKIRSTKLEDSAMYFCASSEWDNRYNSPLHFGNGTRLTVT.

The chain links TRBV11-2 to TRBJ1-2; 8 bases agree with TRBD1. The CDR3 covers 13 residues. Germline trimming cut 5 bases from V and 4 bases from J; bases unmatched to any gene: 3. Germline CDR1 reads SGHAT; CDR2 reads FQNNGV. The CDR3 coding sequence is TGTGCCAGCAGCCTTGGACAGGGCTATGGCTACACCTTC. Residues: CASSLGQGYGYTF.

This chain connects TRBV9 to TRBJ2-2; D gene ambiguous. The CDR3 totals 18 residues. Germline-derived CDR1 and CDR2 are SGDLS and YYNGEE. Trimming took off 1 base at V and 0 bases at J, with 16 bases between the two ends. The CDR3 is CASSVTLAVKSNTGELFF. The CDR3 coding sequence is TGTGCCAGCAGCGTAACGTTGGCAGTGAAGTCGAACACCGGGGAGCTGTTTTTT.

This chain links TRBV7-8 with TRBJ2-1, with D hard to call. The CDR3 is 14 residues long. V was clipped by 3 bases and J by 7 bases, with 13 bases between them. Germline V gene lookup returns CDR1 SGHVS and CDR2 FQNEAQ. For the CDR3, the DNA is TGTGCCAGCAGCTTTGTGGCCCGGTTAAATGAGCAGTTCTTC. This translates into CASSFVARLNEQFF.

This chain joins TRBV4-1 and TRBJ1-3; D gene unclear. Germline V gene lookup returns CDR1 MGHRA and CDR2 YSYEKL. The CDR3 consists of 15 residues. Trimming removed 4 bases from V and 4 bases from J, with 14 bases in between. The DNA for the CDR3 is TGCGCCAGCAGCCTGTCGGACTTAGGGGGAAACACCATATATTTT. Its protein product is CASSLSDLGGNTIYF.

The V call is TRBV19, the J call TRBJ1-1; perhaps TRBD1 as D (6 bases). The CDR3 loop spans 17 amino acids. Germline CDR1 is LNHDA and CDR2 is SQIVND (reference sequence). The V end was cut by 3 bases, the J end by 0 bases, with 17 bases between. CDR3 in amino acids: CASSIDLITGMNTEAFF. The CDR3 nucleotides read TGTGCCAGTAGTATCGACTTAATTACAGGGATGAACACTGAAGCTTTCTTT.

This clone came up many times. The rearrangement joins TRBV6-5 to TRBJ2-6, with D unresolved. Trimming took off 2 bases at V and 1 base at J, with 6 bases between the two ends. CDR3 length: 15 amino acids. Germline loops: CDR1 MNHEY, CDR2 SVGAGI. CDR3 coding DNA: TGTGCCAGCAGTTACAGCGAATCTGGGGCCAACGTCCTGACTTTC. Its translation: CASSYSESGANVLTF.

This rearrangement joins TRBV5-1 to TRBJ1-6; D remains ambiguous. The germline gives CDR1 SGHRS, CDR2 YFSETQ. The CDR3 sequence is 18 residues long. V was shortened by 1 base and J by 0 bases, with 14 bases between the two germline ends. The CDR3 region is CASSLFSAAVSYNSPLHF. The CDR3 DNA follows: TGCGCCAGCAGCTTGTTCTCGGCGGCCGTCTCCTATAATTCACCCCTCCACTTT.

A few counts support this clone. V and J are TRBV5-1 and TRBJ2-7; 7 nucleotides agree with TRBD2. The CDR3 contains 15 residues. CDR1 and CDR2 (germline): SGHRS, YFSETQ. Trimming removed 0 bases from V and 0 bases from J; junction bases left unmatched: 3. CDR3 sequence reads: CASSLERGDSYEQYF. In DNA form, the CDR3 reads TGCGCCAGCAGCTTGGAACGGGGGGACTCCTACGAGCAGTACTTC.

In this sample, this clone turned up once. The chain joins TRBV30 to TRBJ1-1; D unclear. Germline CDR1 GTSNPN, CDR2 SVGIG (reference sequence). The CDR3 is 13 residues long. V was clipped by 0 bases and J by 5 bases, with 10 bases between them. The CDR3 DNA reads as TGTGCCTGGAGTGTACAGAAGGGTACTGAAGCTTTCTTT. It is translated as CAWSVQKGTEAFF.